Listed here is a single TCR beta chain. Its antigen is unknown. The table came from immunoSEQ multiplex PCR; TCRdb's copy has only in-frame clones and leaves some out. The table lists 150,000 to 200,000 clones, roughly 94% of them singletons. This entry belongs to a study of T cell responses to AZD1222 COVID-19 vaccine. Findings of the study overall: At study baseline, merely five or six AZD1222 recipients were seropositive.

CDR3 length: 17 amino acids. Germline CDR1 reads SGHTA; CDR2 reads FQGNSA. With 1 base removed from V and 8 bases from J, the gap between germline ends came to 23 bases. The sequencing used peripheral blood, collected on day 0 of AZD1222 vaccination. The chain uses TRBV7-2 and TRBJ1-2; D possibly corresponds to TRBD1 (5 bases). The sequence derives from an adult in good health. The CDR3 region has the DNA TGTGCCAGCAGCTTAGAGGAGTGGCGACAGACCTTACGGGGCTACACCTTC. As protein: CASSLEEWRQTLRGYTF. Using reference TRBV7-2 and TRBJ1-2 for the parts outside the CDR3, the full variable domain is GAGVSQSPSNKVTEKGKDVELRCDPISGHTALYWYRQSLGQGLEFLIYFQGNSAPDKSGLPSDRFSAERTGGSVSTLTIQRTQQEDSAVYLCASSLEEWRQTLRGYTFGSGTRLTVV.